Each of the 25 T cell receptor beta chains below was sequenced from the same sample in a study of human T cells and chemical hapten exposure. The time point is: patch test 2, 6 weeks after DPC sensitization. Treatment reported: therapeutic diphenylcyclopropenone sensitization with weekly scalp DPC. TCRdb re-called the RACE reads with MiXCR, one entry per CDR3 protein. This table holds about 55,000 distinct CDR3 sequences, just under 10% found once. The sequenced sample was whole blood, obtained in connection with sensitization to the hapten diphenylcyclopropenone (DPC). Source of these receptors: a woman in her forties or fifties with alopecia areata. Some clones in this sample may be carry-over from other donors' samples.

This clonotype occurred many times. The V and J genes are TRBV5-1 and TRBJ1-5; D is ambiguous. Germline values: CDR1 SGHRS, CDR2 YFSETQ. The CDR3 totals 16 residues. Trimming pared 0 bases from V and 2 bases from J, leaving 12 bases between. In DNA, the CDR3 is TGCGCCAGCAGCTTGGTCTTTTCCCTAGGCAATCAGCCCCAGCATTTT. This encodes CASSLVFSLGNQPQHF.

This clonotype was observed at least ten times. The chain joins TRBV7-2 to TRBJ1-6; D not resolved. The CDR3 extends over 13 amino acids. V lost 5 bases to trimming and J lost 7 bases, with 9 bases between them. Looked up from germline, CDR1 is SGHTA and CDR2 is FQGNSA. The CDR3 nucleotides read TGTGCCAGCAGCCGAGTTTCGAATTCACCCCTCCACTTT. Translation gives CASSRVSNSPLHF.

V is TRBV12-3 or TRBV12-4 and J is TRBJ2-1, with D perhaps TRBD1 (6 bases). The CDR3 is 14 amino acids. Trimming took off 6 bases at V and 3 bases at J, with 12 bases between the two ends. The CDR3 sequence: CASRSGTNYNEQFF. The CDR3 DNA reads as TGTGCCAGCAGGTCCGGGACAAACTACAATGAGCAGTTCTTC.

This clonotype was seen a few times. The rearrangement joins TRBV19 to TRBJ2-1; 8 nucleotides align to TRBD2. CDR1 LNHDA and CDR2 SQIVND come from the germline V gene (reference sequence). Unmatched junction bases numbered 7, after V lost 7 bases and J lost 2 bases. This CDR3 region has 15 residues. Written as DNA, the CDR3 is TGTGCCAGTAAATCCCCGGGAGGGCCCTACAATGAGCAGTTCTTC. Translating it yields CASKSPGGPYNEQFF.

This clonotype was counted ten times or more. This chain connects TRBV2 to TRBJ2-1, with TRBD1 identical over 9 bases. The trim removed 6 bases at V and 6 bases at J, leaving 9 bases unmatched. Germline V gene data show CDR1 as SNHLY and CDR2 as FYNNEI. The CDR3 has 15 residues. CDR3 in DNA: TGTGCCAGCAGAATACCCGGGACAGGGTCCAATGAGCAGTTCTTC. As protein: CASRIPGTGSNEQFF.

The chain combines TRBV11-3 with TRBJ2-3; 7 bases are shared with TRBD2. The junction had 4 bases not matched to a gene; V was cut back by 5 bases and J by 2 bases. CDR3 size: 14 residues. CDR1 is SGHNT and CDR2 is YENEEA in the germline V gene. The CDR3 sequence is CASSPRGDTDTQYF. The DNA for the CDR3 is TGTGCCAGCAGCCCCCGGGGGGACACAGATACGCAGTATTTT.

The chain combines TRBV28 with TRBJ1-2, with a weak D call TRBD1 (6 bases). The CDR3 is 13 residues long. V gave up 7 bases and J gave up 4 bases, with 13 bases separating them. Germline loops: CDR1 MDHEN, CDR2 SYDVKM. The CDR3 bases are TGTGCCAGCACCGGGTGGGGGCCCTATGGCTACACCTTC. Encoded protein: CASTGWGPYGYTF.

V gene TRBV5-1 combines with J gene TRBJ2-7; D is ambiguous. This CDR3 is 13 amino acids long. V lost 7 bases and J 2 bases, leaving 13 bases between the germline ends. Germline V CDR1 and CDR2: SGHRS, YFSETQ. This CDR3 is CASSTPETYEQYF. The CDR3 nucleotides are TGCGCCAGCTCGACTCCTGAAACCTACGAGCAGTACTTC.

This clonotype was seen repeatedly, ten times or more. CDR3 residues: CASGTQETQYF. The CDR3 region has the DNA TGCGCCAGCGGCACGCAAGAGACCCAGTACTTC. This chain connects TRBV5-1 to TRBJ2-5; no firm D call. The V gene lost 7 bases and the J gene lost 2 bases, with 6 bases spanning the gap. Germline V gene lookup returns CDR1 SGHRS and CDR2 YFSETQ. This CDR3 has 11 residues.

The sample holds many counts of this clonotype. CDR3 nucleotides: TGTGCCAGCAGTTACAGGGGTTCAGACACTGAAGCTTTCTTT. Translated: CASSYRGSDTEAFF. The chain couples TRBV6-2 or TRBV6-3 to TRBJ1-1; possibly TRBD1 for D (5 bases). This CDR3 is 14 amino acids long. V was shortened by 2 bases and J by 3 bases, with 10 bases between the two germline ends. Looked up from germline, CDR1 is MNHEY and CDR2 is SVGEGT.

This clonotype occurred a few times. The V and J genes are TRBV28 and TRBJ2-4; no firm D call. The V gene's germline CDR1 is MDHEN and CDR2 SYDVKM. This CDR3 is built from 15 residues. V was trimmed by 3 bases and J by 0 bases, leaving 9 bases between them. The CDR3 coding sequence is TGTGCCAGCAGTTTTTTTGGGGTAGCCAAAAACATTCAGTACTTC. Translating it yields CASSFFGVAKNIQYF.

This clonotype was detected a few times. The V gene is TRBV28, the J gene TRBJ1-1, with a possible D match to TRBD1 (6 bases). Germline CDR1 is MDHEN and CDR2 is SYDVKM. Trimming cost V 5 bases and J 9 bases, with 13 bases left between them. The length of the CDR3 is 12 residues. CDR3 sequence: CASSPNQGKAFF. As DNA, the CDR3 is TGTGCCAGCAGTCCGAATCAGGGGAAAGCTTTCTTT.

The sample holds a few counts of this clonotype. The junction and the germline gene differ at one end; a read error may be behind it. The genes are TRBV12-3 or TRBV12-4 and TRBJ1-2; TRBD1 might be the D (5 bases). This CDR3 is built from 12 residues. CDR3 DNA sequence: TGTACCAGCAGTTTTGGGGGGAATGGCTACACCTTC. Amino acid sequence: CTSSFGGNGYTF.

V gene TRBV6-5 combines with J gene TRBJ2-1; 11 nucleotides agree with TRBD2. The ends lost 7 bases at V and 2 bases at J; junction bases unmatched: 7. This CDR3 has 16 amino acids. Germline V CDR1 and CDR2: MNHEY, SVGAGI. This CDR3 is CASNSGGANPYNEQFF. Here the CDR3 DNA reads TGTGCCAGCAATAGCGGGGGGGCGAATCCCTACAATGAGCAGTTCTTC.

The chain combines TRBV28 with TRBJ1-1; D perhaps matches TRBD1 (6 bases). Germline V gene data show CDR1 as MDHEN and CDR2 as SYDVKM. The V end was cut by 10 bases, the J end by 5 bases, with 17 bases between. The CDR3 covers 13 residues. The CDR3 here is CATHRGQGTEAFF. In DNA, the CDR3 is TGTGCCACCCACCGGGGGCAGGGTACTGAAGCTTTCTTT.

This sequence joins TRBV5-4 and TRBJ2-3, with D maybe TRBD2 (5 bases). V was shortened by 0 bases and J by 5 bases, with 13 bases between the two germline ends. The CDR3 totals 15 residues. CDR1 is SGHNT and CDR2 is YYREEE in the germline V gene (reference sequence). CDR3 amino acids: CASSLGGVAGDTQYF. The CDR3 DNA is TGTGCCAGCAGCTTGGGAGGTGTCGCGGGAGATACGCAGTATTTT. Full variable domain (outside the CDR3, taken from reference TRBV5-4 and TRBJ2-3): ETGVTQSPTHLIKTRGQQVTLRCSSQSGHNTVSWYQQALGQGPQFIFQYYREEENGRGNFPPRFSGLQFPNYSSELNVNALELDDSALYLCASSLGGVAGDTQYFGPGTRLTVL.

The chain carries TRBV28 and TRBJ1-1, with no clear D. The germline gives CDR1 MDHEN, CDR2 SYDVKM. The CDR3 has 11 residues. Trimming pared 2 bases from V and 7 bases from J, leaving 5 bases between. The CDR3 region has the DNA TGTGCCAGCAGTTTACTGAATGAAGCTTTCTTT. Amino acids: CASSLLNEAFF.

This chain connects TRBV6-2 or TRBV6-3 to TRBJ2-5, with a tentative D call TRBD1 (6 bases). Trimming took off 11 bases at V and 4 bases at J, with 17 bases between the two ends. The germline gives CDR1 MNHEY, CDR2 SVGEGT. This CDR3 is 13 amino acids long. For the CDR3, the DNA is TGTGCCGCCGGACAGATTTTAGGAGAGACCCAGTACTTC. It is translated as CAAGQILGETQYF.

This clonotype was seen many times. V gene TRBV7-6 combines with J gene TRBJ2-7; D gene uncertain. CDR1 is SGHVS and CDR2 is FNYEAQ in the germline V gene. This CDR3 is built from 13 residues. V lost 0 bases, J lost 3 bases, and 6 bases lay in between. CDR3 nucleotide sequence: TGTGCCAGCAGCTTAGCCCTGGACTACGAGCAGTACTTC. Protein sequence: CASSLALDYEQYF.

V gene TRBV25-1 combines with J gene TRBJ2-2; TRBD1 matches 9 bases. Germline assignment: CDR1 MGHDK and CDR2 SYGVNS. The CDR3 extends over 17 amino acids. V shed 0 bases, J shed 3 bases, and the junction held 5 bases outside the gene matches. CDR3 nucleotide sequence: TGTGCCAGCAGTGAATACACAGGGGGCTCCGACACCGGGGAGCTGTTTTTT. This translates into CASSEYTGGSDTGELFF.

This clonotype was seen more than once but under ten times. V gene TRBV10-3 combines with J gene TRBJ2-6; TRBD1 aligns across 7 bases. CDR1 is ENHRY and CDR2 is SYGVKD in the germline V gene. V lost 4 bases to trimming and J lost 0 bases; unmatched junction nucleotides: 12. The CDR3 totals 19 residues. This CDR3 is CAISAPLTGLSSGANVLTF. The CDR3 DNA follows: TGTGCCATCAGTGCGCCCCTGACAGGGCTTAGCTCTGGGGCCAACGTCCTGACTTTC.

This clonotype has more than one count but fewer than ten. V and J are TRBV20-1 and TRBJ1-1; no clear D gene. The CDR3 spans 10 residues. Germline lookup yields CDR1 DFQATT and CDR2 SNEGSKA (reference sequence). The V end lost 4 bases, the J end lost 8 bases, and 8 bases lay between the germline ends. CDR3 DNA sequence: TGCAGTGCTAAGGGCCAGGAAGCTTTCTTT. Residues: CSAKGQEAFF.

This clonotype was detected a few times. This chain joins TRBV7-9 and TRBJ2-2, with 12 bases fitting TRBD2. J was trimmed by 7 bases and V by 3 bases; bases with no gene match: 6. The CDR3 contains 16 residues. Germline V gene lookup returns CDR1 SEHNR and CDR2 FQNEAQ (reference sequence). This chain's CDR3 is CASSLTSGRVIGELFF. The CDR3 DNA is TGTGCCAGCAGCTTGACTAGCGGGAGAGTAATCGGGGAGCTGTTTTTT.

This clonotype was counted only a few times. V gene TRBV6-2 or TRBV6-3 combines with J gene TRBJ2-2, with TRBD2 identical over 9 bases. CDR3 length: 14 residues. The germline CDR1 and CDR2 sequences are MNHEY and SVGEGT. The junction had 7 bases not matched to a gene; V was cut back by 8 bases and J by 6 bases. CDR3 coding DNA: TGTGCCAGCGGCGGGGGGGCATTCCCCGGGGAGCTGTTTTTT. This codes for CASGGGAFPGELFF.

This clonotype came up many times. V and J are TRBV3-1 and TRBJ1-6; D gene ambiguous. V shed 0 bases and J shed 9 bases, with 6 bases lying between them. Germline CDR1 and CDR2: LGHDT and YNNKEL (reference sequence). The CDR3 is made up of 13 amino acids. In DNA, the CDR3 is TGTGCCAGCAGCCAAGACTTGTTTTCACCCCTCCACTTT. It encodes CASSQDLFSPLHF.